The clone carrying this T cell receptor beta chain was seen more than once but under ten times. The antigen is unknown. Collection of lesional scalp punch biopsies and peripheral blood was performed in alopecia areata patients. Extraction and reverse transcription of RNA yielded cDNA as the sequencing template. The repertoire was sequenced with immunoSEQ multiplex PCR; TCRdb's copy has only in-frame clones and lacks some. Here the sample spans about 150,000 clones, roughly 48% being singletons. Trimming took off 3 bases at V and 7 bases at J, with 15 bases between the two ends. From germline, CDR1 is KGHSH and CDR2 LQKENI. The CDR3 is 14 amino acids. This entry belongs to a study of CD8+ T cells in alopecia areata. Study in general: Those patients who were treated received oral tofacitinib, which was given at 5 to 10 mg twice daily for moderate-to-severe alopecia areata. Regarding the study as a whole: Compared with normal scalp, lesional scalp had higher clonality and more expanded CD8+ clones.

Sample: CD4+ T cells sorted from blood. The source is a human donor with alopecia areata. The chain joins TRBV18 to TRBJ2-5; no clear D gene. The CDR3, as DNA: TGTGCCAGCTCACCGGCTCCCAAGACGTCGACCCAGTACTTC. It specifies CASSPAPKTSTQYF.